This entry describes one T cell receptor beta chain. An end of the junction differs from the germline gene, which may be a read error. These data are taken from a study of tumor-infiltrating lymphocytes in primary liver carcinoma. A constant-region primer served to make TCR beta cDNA from roughly 500 ng total RNA. Libraries of TCR beta came from three nested multiplex PCR rounds with slightly modified ARM-PCR. For approximately 9 cycles apiece, the opening two PCR rounds ran with TRBV1-TRBV30 forward primers and a C-beta reverse primer. MiXCR, applied by TCRdb to the multiplex PCR reads, yields one record per CDR3 protein. The table has fewer than 110,000 distinct CDR3 sequences, around two thirds seen once. Starting material for RNA and DNA co-extraction consisted of roughly 19-34 mg of unsorted bulk tissue. The length of the CDR3 is 14 residues. Per the germline V gene, CDR1 is SGHAT and CDR2 is FQNNGV.

The sample consisted of liver tumor tissue from sampling region 2. Stated subset: tumor region T2, inferior pole. J is TRBJ1-4 and V is TRBV11-2, with D uncertain. The sequence was obtained from a woman aged 55-70 years with primary liver carcinoma and hepatitis B virus infection. CDR3 residues: CASSPNGLNEKLFF. CDR3 bases: TGCGCCAGCAGCCCCAACGGGTTGAATGAAAAACTGTTTTTT.